What follows are 15 T cell receptor beta chains derived from one specimen sequenced in a study of cytomegalovirus exposure and HLA in healthy donors. PCR used 60 Vbeta primers and 13 Jbeta primers. TCRdb's table, derived via immunoSEQ multiplex PCR, lists solely in-frame clones and lacks some. The sample includes nearly 110,000 clones, roughly 80% of them seen just once. Material for sequencing was PBMCs. These receptors originate from a man between 25 and 39 years old in good health and CMV-seronegative.

The chain recombines TRBV10-3 with TRBJ2-1; the match to TRBD2 covers 11 bases. The CDR3 consists of 14 residues. Per germline, CDR1 ENHRY and CDR2 SYGVKD. V gave up 6 bases and J gave up 5 bases; unmatched junction bases: 3. CDR3: CAISLAGGDNEQFF. The CDR3 DNA reads as TGTGCCATCAGCCTAGCGGGGGGAGACAATGAGCAGTTCTTC.

This rearrangement joins TRBV18 to TRBJ2-2; a weak D match, TRBD2 (5 bases). The CDR3 has 13 residues. Germline CDR1 KGHSH, CDR2 LQKENI. With 5 bases removed from V and 4 bases from J, the gap between germline ends came to 8 bases. Here the CDR3 reads CASSTGSTGELFF. The DNA for the CDR3 is TGTGCCAGCTCAACGGGATCCACCGGGGAGCTGTTTTTT.

Only a few counts were recorded for this clone. The V gene is TRBV30, the J gene TRBJ1-1; TRBD1 aligns across 8 bases. The CDR3 extends over 16 amino acids. Trimming cost V 1 base and J 0 bases; bases outside gene matches: 7. Germline CDR1 GTSNPN, CDR2 SVGIG (reference sequence). Here the CDR3 reads CAWSGTWTGMNTEAFF. CDR3 DNA: TGTGCCTGGAGTGGTACGTGGACAGGGATGAACACTGAAGCTTTCTTT.

V usage is TRBV5-4 and J usage is TRBJ1-5; D unresolved. Germline-derived CDR1 and CDR2 are SGHNT and YYREEE (reference sequence). The ends were cut back, 0 bases at V and 0 bases at J, with 4 bases in the middle. The CDR3 has 14 amino acids. CDR3 in DNA: TGTGCCAGCAGCTTGGCTTTTAGCAATCAGCCCCAGCATTTT. Translating it yields CASSLAFSNQPQHF.

The chain uses TRBV29-1 and TRBJ1-1; perhaps TRBD1 as D (6 bases). From germline, CDR1 is SQVTM and CDR2 ANQGSEA. The CDR3 consists of 13 residues. The V and J ends lost 5 bases and 0 bases respectively, with 10 bases between them. The chain's CDR3 is CSVTGLLNTEAFF. In nucleotides, the CDR3 is TGCAGCGTTACAGGGCTACTGAACACTGAAGCTTTCTTT.

The V call is TRBV4-1, the J call TRBJ2-3, with 13 bases lining up with TRBD2. Germline CDR1 MGHRA, CDR2 YSYEKL. CDR3 length: 19 residues. V was clipped by 2 bases and J by 4 bases; unmatched bases: 12. CDR3 DNA: TGCGCCAGCAGCCAAACTGGAACTAGCGGGGGGGGATTGTCAGATACGCAGTATTTT. This translates into CASSQTGTSGGGLSDTQYF.

A few counts support this clone. The gene calls are TRBV27 and TRBJ1-1; 7 bases are shared with TRBD1. CDR1 and CDR2 (germline): MNHEY, SMNVEV (reference sequence). V dropped 3 bases and J dropped 4; count of bases not matched to a gene: 2. The CDR3 consists of 13 residues. The CDR3 region is CASSFAGGTEAFF. CDR3 nucleotides: TGTGCCAGCAGTTTCGCAGGGGGCACTGAAGCTTTCTTT.

The CDR3 reads CASSSGQGNQPQHF. The DNA of the CDR3 is TGCGCCAGCAGCTCCGGACAGGGCAATCAGCCCCAGCATTTT. The chain has TRBV5-1 and TRBJ1-5, with TRBD1 identical over 7 bases. V was clipped by 3 bases and J by 2 bases; unmatched bases: 2. The CDR3 length is 14 residues. CDR1 is SGHRS, CDR2 YFSETQ, per germline.

The rearrangement uses TRBV5-4 and TRBJ2-1, with TRBD2 matching over 7 bases. Germline CDR1 and CDR2: SGHNT and YYREEE (reference sequence). Germline trimming cut 0 bases from V and 0 bases from J; bases unmatched to any gene: 6. The CDR3 consists of 17 residues. The CDR3 DNA reads as TGTGCCAGCAGCTTGGGCCTAGCGGCGAGCTCCTACAATGAGCAGTTCTTC. This sequence encodes CASSLGLAASSYNEQFF.

The gene calls are TRBV11-2 and TRBJ2-7; 10 positions match TRBD2. CDR1 and CDR2 (germline): SGHAT, FQNNGV. Unmatched junction bases numbered 5, after V lost 1 base and J lost 5 bases. The CDR3 has 15 amino acids. CDR3 nucleotides: TGTGCCAGCAGCTTAGCTCTAGCGGGGGCGAACGAGCAGTACTTC. Residues: CASSLALAGANEQYF.

There are a few counts of this clone. In DNA, the CDR3 is TGCAGCGTCCTGAAAGGGGGCGTTGAAGCTTTCTTT. Protein product: CSVLKGGVEAFF. The rearrangement joins TRBV29-1 to TRBJ1-1; TRBD1 matches 7 bases. Germline CDR1 and CDR2: SQVTM and ANQGSEA. The CDR3 contains 12 residues. V dropped 6 bases and J dropped 7; count of bases not matched to a gene: 8.

Comments on this clone: Other DNA sequences from this sample encode an identical CDR3 as well. V is TRBV18 and J is TRBJ1-1; D is unclear. Germline V gene data show CDR1 as KGHSH and CDR2 as LQKENI. This CDR3 spans 13 amino acids. Trimming removed 6 bases at V and 0 bases at J, with 8 bases between. This CDR3 is CASSPTVNTEAFF. Here the CDR3 DNA reads TGTGCCAGCTCGCCTACGGTGAACACTGAAGCTTTCTTT.

This clone was observed a handful of times. CDR3 in DNA: TGCGCCAGCAGCTTGGATTCCGTGAACACTGAAGCTTTCTTT. Translating it yields CASSLDSVNTEAFF. The chain recombines TRBV5-1 with TRBJ1-1, with unresolved D. V lost 0 bases and J 0 bases, leaving 6 bases between the germline ends. The CDR3 covers 14 residues. Per germline, CDR1 SGHRS and CDR2 YFSETQ.

This clone was seen more than once but under ten times. This chain connects TRBV6-5 to TRBJ2-3; D may be TRBD2 (7 bases). The CDR3 sequence is 15 residues long. CDR1 and CDR2 from the germline V gene are MNHEY and SVGAGI. V gave up 6 bases and J gave up 3 bases, with 16 bases separating them. The CDR3 spells CASSLGRGLTDTQYF. In nucleotides, the CDR3 is TGTGCCAGCAGCCTGGGGCGGGGGCTAACAGATACGCAGTATTTT.

The genes are TRBV5-1 and TRBJ2-3; TRBD2 aligns across 9 bases. Germline CDR1 reads SGHRS; CDR2 reads YFSETQ. V shed 4 bases, J shed 6 bases, and the junction held 18 bases outside the gene matches. The CDR3 spans 18 residues. The CDR3 DNA is TGCGCCAGCAGCCCCCGCCCCCGGACTAGCGTGCCCTCCGATACGCAGTATTTT. Its protein product is CASSPRPRTSVPSDTQYF. The variable domain in full, completed from reference TRBV5-1 and TRBJ2-3, reads KAGVTQTPRYLIKTRGQQVTLSCSPISGHRSVSWYQQTPGQGLQFLFEYFSETQRNKGNFPGRFSGRQFSNSRSEMNVSTLELGDSALYLCASSPRPRTSVPSDTQYFGPGTRLTVL.